These T cell receptor beta chains were read from a single sample in a study of blood T cell repertoires in COVID-19. Sequenced by immunoSEQ multiplex PCR; TCRdb stores in-frame clones only, minus some. The data show under 300,000 clones, 75% to 90% seen once. Sequencing was performed on peripheral blood. The receptors were gathered from a woman aged 40 to 50 who had recovered from COVID-19. CDR3s include the opening cysteine and the closing phenylalanine or tryptophan. A D gene is named only where the DNA matches it firmly. For some rows the clone size is stated as once, few or many, or as a class when expanded; others skip it.

D	size	V	length	J	DNA	CDR3
-	once	TRBV24-1	14	TRBJ2-7	TGTGCCACCAGTCCCGCAGGGGTCTCCTACGAGCAGTACTTC	CATSPAGVSYEQYF
-	-	TRBV11-2	14	TRBJ2-2	TGTGCCAGCAGCTTAGCCAGGGTCCCCGGGGAGCTGTTTTTT	CASSLARVPGELFF
-	many	TRBV29-1	14	TRBJ2-2	TGCAGCGTTGAAAGGGAGGCCCGAGCCGGGGAGCTGTTTTTT	CSVEREARAGELFF
-	-	TRBV27	17	TRBJ2-2	TGTGCCAGCACCCCTTATCCTGGCAGGGGTGGTGTCGGGGAGCTGTTTTTT	CASTPYPGRGGVGELFF
TRBD2	-	TRBV9	21	TRBJ2-1	TGTGCCAGCAGCGTAGCTGTTGGGGGACTAGCGGGAGGTCGGTCCTACAATGAGCAGTTCTTC	CASSVAVGGLAGGRSYNEQFF
TRBD1	-	TRBV30	13	TRBJ1-1	TGTGCCTATGAACAGGGGCGGGACACTGAAGCTTTCTTT	CAYEQGRDTEAFF
TRBD1	-	TRBV12-5	14	TRBJ1-1	TGTGCTAGTGGTTTACAGGGGGGTGTCGCTGAAGCTTTCTTT	CASGLQGGVAEAFF
TRBD2	-	TRBV24-1	16	TRBJ2-7	TGTGCCACCAGTGACCGACTAGCGGGGACCCACTACGAGCAGTACTTC	CATSDRLAGTHYEQYF
TRBD2	once	TRBV24-1	16	TRBJ2-7	TGTGCCACCAGTGATGCAACCTGGGAGGGTACCTACGAGCAGTACTTC	CATSDATWEGTYEQYF
-	-	TRBV5-5	15	TRBJ2-1	TGTGCCAGCAGCTCCGAGAGAGGGTCCTACAATGAGCAGTTCTTC	CASSSERGSYNEQFF
TRBD2	-	TRBV5-1	16	TRBJ2-1	TGCGCCAGCAGCCCTGTGCTGATAGCGGGAGGCAATGAGCAGTTCTTC	CASSPVLIAGGNEQFF